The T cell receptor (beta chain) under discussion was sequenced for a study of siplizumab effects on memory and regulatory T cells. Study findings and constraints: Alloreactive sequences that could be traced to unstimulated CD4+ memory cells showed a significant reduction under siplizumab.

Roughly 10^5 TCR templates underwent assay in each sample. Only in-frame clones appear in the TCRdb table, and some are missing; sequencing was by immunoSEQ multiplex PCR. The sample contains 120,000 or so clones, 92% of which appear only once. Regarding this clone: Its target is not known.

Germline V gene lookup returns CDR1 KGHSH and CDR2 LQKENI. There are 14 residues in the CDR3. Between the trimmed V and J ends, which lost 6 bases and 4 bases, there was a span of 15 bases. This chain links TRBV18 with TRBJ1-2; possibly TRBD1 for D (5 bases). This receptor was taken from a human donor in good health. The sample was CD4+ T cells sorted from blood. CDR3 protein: CASSLGDRFYGYTF. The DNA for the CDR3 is TGTGCCAGCTCCCTCGGCGACAGATTCTATGGCTACACCTTC.